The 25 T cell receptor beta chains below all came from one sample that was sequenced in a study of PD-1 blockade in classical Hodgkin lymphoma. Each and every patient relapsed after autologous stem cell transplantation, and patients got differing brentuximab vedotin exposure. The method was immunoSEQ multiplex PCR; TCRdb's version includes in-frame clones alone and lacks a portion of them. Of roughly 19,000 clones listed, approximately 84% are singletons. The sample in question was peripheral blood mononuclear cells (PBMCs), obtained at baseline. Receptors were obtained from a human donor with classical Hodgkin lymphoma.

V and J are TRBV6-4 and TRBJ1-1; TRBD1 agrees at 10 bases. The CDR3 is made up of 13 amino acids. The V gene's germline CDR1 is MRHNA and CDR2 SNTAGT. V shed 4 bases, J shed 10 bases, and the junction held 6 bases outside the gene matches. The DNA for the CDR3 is TGTGCCAGCAGTGCCGACAGGGGGCATGGAGCTTTCTTT. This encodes CASSADRGHGAFF.

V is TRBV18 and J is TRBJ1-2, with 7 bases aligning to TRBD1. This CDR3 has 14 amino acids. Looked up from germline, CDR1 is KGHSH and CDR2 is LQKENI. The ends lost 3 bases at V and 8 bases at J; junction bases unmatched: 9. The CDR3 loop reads CASSPPDRAIGYTF. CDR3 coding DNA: TGTGCCAGCTCACCGCCCGACAGGGCGATCGGCTACACCTTC.

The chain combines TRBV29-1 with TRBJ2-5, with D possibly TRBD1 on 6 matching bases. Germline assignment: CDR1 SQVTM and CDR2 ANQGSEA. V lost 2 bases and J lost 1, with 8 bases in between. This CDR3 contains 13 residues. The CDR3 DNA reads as TGCAGCGTTGAAAGGACAGCCCAAGAGACCCAGTACTTC. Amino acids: CSVERTAQETQYF.

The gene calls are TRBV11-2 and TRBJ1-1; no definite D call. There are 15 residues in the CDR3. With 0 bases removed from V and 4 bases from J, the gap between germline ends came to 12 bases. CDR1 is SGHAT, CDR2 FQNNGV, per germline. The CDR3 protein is CASSLDPSAFTEAFF. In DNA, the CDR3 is TGTGCCAGCAGCTTAGATCCTTCAGCTTTCACTGAAGCTTTCTTT.

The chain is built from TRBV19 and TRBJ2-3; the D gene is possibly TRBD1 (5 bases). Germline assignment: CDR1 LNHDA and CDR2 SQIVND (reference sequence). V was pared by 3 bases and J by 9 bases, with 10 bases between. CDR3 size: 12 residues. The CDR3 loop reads CASSMDIGTQYF. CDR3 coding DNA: TGTGCCAGTAGTATGGACATAGGCACGCAGTATTTT. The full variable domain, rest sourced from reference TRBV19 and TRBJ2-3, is DGGITQSPKYLFRKEGQNVTLSCEQNLNHDAMYWYRQDPGQGLRLIYYSQIVNDFQKGDIAEGYSVSREKKESFPLTVTSAQKNPTAFYLCASSMDIGTQYFGPGTRLTVL.

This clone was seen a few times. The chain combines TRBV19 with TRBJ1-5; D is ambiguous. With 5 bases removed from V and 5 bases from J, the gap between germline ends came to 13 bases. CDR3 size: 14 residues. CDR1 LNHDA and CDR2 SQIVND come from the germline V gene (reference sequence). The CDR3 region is CASSVVLGHQPQHF. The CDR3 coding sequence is TGTGCCAGTAGTGTCGTCCTAGGACATCAGCCCCAGCATTTT. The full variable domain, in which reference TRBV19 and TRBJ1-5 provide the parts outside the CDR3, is DGGITQSPKYLFRKEGQNVTLSCEQNLNHDAMYWYRQDPGQGLRLIYYSQIVNDFQKGDIAEGYSVSREKKESFPLTVTSAQKNPTAFYLCASSVVLGHQPQHFGDGTRLSIL.

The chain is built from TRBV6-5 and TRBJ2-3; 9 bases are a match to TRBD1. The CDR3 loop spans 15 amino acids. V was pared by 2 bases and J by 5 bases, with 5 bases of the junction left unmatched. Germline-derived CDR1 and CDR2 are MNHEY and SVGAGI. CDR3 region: CASSYAGTGKDTQYF. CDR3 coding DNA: TGTGCCAGCAGTTACGCTGGGACAGGGAAAGATACGCAGTATTTT.

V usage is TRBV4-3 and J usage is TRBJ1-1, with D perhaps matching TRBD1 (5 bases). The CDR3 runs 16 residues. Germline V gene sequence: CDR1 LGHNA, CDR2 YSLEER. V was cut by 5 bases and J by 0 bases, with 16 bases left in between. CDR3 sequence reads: CASSKRADNLNTEAFF. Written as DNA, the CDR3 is TGCGCCAGCAGCAAGAGGGCGGACAACCTGAACACTGAAGCTTTCTTT.

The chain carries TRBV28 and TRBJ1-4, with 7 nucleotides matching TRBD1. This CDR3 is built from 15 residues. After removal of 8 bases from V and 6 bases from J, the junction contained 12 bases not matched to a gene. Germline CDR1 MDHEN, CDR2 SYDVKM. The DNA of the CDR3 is TGTGCCAGCCGATCAGGGGGGACAGAGGATGAAAAACTGTTTTTT. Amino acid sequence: CASRSGGTEDEKLFF.

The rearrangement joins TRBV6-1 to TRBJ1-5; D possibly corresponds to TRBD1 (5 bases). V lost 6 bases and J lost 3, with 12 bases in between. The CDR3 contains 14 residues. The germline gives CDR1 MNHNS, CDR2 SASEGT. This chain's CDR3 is CASRIGADNQPQHF. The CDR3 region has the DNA TGTGCCAGCAGGATAGGGGCTGACAATCAGCCCCAGCATTTT.

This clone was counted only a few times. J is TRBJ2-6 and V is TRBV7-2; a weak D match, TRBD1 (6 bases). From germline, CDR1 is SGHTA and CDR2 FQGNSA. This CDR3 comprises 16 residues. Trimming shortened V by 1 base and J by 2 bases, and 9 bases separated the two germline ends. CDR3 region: CASSLGPGAGANVLTF. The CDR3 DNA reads TGTGCCAGCAGCTTAGGGCCAGGGGCTGGGGCCAACGTCCTGACTTTC.

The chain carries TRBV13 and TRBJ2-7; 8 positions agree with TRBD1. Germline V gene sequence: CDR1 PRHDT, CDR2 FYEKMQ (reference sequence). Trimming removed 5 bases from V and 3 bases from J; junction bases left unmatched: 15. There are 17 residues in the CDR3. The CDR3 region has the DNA TGTGCCAGCAGCCCTACTCACCGGGACAGGAAGATCTACGAGCAGTACTTC. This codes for CASSPTHRDRKIYEQYF.

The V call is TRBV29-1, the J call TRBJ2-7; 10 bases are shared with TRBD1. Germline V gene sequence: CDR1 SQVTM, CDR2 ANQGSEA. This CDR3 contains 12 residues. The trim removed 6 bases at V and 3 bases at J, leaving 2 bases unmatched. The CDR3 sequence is CSVTGGNYEQYF. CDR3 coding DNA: TGCAGCGTGACAGGGGGCAACTACGAGCAGTACTTC.

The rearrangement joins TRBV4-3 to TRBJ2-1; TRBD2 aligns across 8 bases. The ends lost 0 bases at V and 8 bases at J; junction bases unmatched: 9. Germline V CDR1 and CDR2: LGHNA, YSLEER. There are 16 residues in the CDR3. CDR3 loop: CASSQDGRGAGHEQFF. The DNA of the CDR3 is TGCGCCAGCAGCCAAGATGGGCGGGGGGCTGGTCATGAGCAGTTCTTC.

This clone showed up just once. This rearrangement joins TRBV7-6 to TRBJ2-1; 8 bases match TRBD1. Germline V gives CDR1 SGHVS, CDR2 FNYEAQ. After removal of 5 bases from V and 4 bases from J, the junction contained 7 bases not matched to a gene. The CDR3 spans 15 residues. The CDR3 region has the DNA TGTGCCAGCAGCCCCGACAGGGGTTTATACAATGAGCAGTTCTTC. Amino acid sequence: CASSPDRGLYNEQFF.

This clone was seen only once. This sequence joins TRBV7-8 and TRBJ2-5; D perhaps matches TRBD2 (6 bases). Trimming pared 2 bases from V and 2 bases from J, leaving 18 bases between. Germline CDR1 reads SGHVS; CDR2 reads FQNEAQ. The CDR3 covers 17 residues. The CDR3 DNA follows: TGTGCCAGCAGCTTAAGTTTTTTAGGAGGGAAGCAAGAGACCCAGTACTTC. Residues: CASSLSFLGGKQETQYF.

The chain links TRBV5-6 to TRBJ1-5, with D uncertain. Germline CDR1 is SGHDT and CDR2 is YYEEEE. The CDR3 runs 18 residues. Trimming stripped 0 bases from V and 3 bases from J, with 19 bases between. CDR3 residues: CASSLGIGIEALNQPQHF. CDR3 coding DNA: TGTGCCAGCAGCTTGGGAATCGGGATCGAAGCTCTCAATCAGCCCCAGCATTTT. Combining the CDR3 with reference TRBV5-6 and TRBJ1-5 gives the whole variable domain DAGVTQSPTHLIKTRGQQVTLRCSPKSGHDTVSWYQQALGQGPQFIFQYYEEEERQRGNFPDRFSGHQFPNYSSELNVNALLLGDSALYLCASSLGIGIEALNQPQHFGDGTRLSIL.

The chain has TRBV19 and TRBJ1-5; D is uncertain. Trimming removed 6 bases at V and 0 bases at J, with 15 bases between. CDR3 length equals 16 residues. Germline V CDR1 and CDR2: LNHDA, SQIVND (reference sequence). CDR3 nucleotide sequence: TGTGCCAGTAGCCCCCTACACCGGGATAGCAATCAGCCCCAGCATTTT. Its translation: CASSPLHRDSNQPQHF.

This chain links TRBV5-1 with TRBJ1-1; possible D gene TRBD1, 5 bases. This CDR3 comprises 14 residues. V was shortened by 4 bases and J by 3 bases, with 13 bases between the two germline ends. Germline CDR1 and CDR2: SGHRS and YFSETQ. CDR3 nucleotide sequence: TGCGCCAGCAGCCAGGGCGGAGTCTACACTGAAGCTTTCTTT. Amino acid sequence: CASSQGGVYTEAFF.

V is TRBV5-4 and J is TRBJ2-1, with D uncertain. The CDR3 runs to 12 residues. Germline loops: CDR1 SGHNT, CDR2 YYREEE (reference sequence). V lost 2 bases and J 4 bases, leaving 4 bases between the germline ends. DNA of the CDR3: TGTGCCAGCAGCTTCCCGTACAATGAGCAGTTCTTC. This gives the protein CASSFPYNEQFF.

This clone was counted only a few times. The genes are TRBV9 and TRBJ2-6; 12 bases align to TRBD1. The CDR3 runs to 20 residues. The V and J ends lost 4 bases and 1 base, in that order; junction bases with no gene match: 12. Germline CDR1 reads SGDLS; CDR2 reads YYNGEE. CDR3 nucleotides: TGTGCCAGCAGCAATCCGTATGGGGACAGGGGGCGATCTGGGGCCAACGTCCTGACTTTC. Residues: CASSNPYGDRGRSGANVLTF.

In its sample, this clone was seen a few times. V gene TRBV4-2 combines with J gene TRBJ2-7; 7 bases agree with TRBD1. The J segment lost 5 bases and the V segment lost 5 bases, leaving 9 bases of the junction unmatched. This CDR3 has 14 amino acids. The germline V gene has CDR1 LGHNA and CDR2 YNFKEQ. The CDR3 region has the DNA TGTGCCAGCAGCTATCCGACAGGGTTTCACGAGCAGTACTTC. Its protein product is CASSYPTGFHEQYF.

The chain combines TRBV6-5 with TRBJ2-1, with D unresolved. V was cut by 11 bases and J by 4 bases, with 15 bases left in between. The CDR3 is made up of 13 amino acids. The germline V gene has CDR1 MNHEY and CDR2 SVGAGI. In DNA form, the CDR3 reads TGTGCCTCCCATAGTCGGAATTACAATGAGCAGTTCTTC. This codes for CASHSRNYNEQFF.

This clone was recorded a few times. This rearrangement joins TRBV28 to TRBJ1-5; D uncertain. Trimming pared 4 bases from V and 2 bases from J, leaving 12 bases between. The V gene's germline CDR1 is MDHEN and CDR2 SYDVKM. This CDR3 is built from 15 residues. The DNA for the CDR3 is TGTGCCAGCAGTTCACTAGAACGGGGCAATCAGCCCCAGCATTTT. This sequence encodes CASSSLERGNQPQHF.

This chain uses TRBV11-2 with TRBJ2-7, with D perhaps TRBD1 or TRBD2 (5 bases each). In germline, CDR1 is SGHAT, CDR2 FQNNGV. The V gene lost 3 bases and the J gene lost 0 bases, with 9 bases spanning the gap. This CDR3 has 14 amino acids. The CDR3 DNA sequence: TGTGCCAGCAGCTTTCCAGGGAGCTCCTACGAGCAGTACTTC. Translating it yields CASSFPGSSYEQYF. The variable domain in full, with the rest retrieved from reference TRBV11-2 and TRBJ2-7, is EAGVAQSPRYKIIEKRQSVAFWCNPISGHATLYWYQQILGQGPKLLIQFQNNGVVDDSQLPKDRFSAERLKGVDSTLKIQPAKLEDSAVYLCASSFPGSSYEQYFGPGTRLTVT.